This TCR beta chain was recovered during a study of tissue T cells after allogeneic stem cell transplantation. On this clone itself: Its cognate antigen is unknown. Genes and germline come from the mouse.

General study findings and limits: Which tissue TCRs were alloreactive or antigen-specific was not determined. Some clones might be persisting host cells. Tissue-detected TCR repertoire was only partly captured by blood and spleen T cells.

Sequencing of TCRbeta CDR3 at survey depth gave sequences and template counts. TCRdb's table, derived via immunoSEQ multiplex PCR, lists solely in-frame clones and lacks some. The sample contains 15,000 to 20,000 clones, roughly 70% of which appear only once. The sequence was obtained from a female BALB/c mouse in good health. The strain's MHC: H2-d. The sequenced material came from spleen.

This CDR3 reads CAWRQGVTGQLYF. Partial CDR3 DNA: TGTGCCTGGAGGCAGGGGGTCACCGGGCAGCTCTAC. V gene TRBV31 combines with J gene TRBJ2-2, with 7 bases lining up with TRBD1. The read comes to an end 1 residue before the CDR3 does, leaving the germline J gene to fill in the end. V dropped 3 bases and J dropped 4; count of bases not matched to a gene: 2. Germline lookup yields CDR1 GKSSPN and CDR2 SITVG. The CDR3 is 13 amino acids.